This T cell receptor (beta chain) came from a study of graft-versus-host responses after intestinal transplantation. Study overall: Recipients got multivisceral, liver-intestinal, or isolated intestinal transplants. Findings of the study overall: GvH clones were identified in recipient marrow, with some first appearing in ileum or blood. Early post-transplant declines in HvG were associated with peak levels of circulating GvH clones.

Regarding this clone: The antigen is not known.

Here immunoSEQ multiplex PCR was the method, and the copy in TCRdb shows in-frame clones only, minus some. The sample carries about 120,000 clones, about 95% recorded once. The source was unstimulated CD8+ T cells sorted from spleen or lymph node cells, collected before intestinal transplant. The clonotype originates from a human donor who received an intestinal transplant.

CDR3 protein: CASSSNGGQLSTGELFF. The CDR3 DNA sequence: TGTGCCAGCAGTTCCAATGGGGGACAGTTAAGTACCGGGGAGCTGTTTTTT. V and J are TRBV7-3 and TRBJ2-2; TRBD1 aligns across 7 bases. J lost 5 bases, V lost 6 bases, and 15 bases had no gene match. The germline V gene encodes CDR1 SGHTA and CDR2 FQGTGA. This CDR3 contains 17 residues.